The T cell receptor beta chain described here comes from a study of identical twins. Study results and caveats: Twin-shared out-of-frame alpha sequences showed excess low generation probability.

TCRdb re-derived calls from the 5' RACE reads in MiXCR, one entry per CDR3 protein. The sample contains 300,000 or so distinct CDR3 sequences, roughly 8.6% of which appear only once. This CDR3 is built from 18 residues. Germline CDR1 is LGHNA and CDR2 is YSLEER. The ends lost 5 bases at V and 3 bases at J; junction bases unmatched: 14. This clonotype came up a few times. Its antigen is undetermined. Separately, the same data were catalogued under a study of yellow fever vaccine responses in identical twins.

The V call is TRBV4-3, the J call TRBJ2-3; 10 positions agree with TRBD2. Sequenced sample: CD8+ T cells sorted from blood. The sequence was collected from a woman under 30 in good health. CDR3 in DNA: TGCGCCAGCAGCACTTCTAGAGGAGTAGCGGGAGGAACAGATACGCAGTATTTT. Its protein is CASSTSRGVAGGTDTQYF.